This T cell receptor (beta chain) stems from a study of vaccination effects on CD4 cells after COVID-19. Study in general: Each person got two doses of an mRNA SARS-CoV-2 vaccine, BNT162b2 or mRNA-1273.

In regard to this clone: The antigen remains unidentified.

The ViraFEST assay expanded antigen-specific CD4+ T cells with viral peptide pools before sequencing. When 10 to 11 days of culture had elapsed, CD4+ T cells were isolated. The vaccine recipients had no prior SARS-CoV-2 infection, with negative nucleocapsid antibodies. Here immunoSEQ multiplex PCR was the method, and the copy in TCRdb shows in-frame clones only, minus some. The top ten hold 20% to 30% of the sample, which has about 41,000 clones, more than 60% seen once. Study results and caveats: Healthy vaccinees had only 1 of 255 vaccine-induced clones cross-react with common cold coronaviruses. Both infection-induced and vaccine-induced clones contracted markedly at late post-vaccination timepoints. Few convalescent patients were included, and no early post-infection timepoints were sampled.

This receptor was taken from a human donor who received a COVID-19 vaccine. This material consisted of CD4+ T cells from PBMCs cultured with HCoV-OC43 spike peptides, taken before COVID-19 vaccination. Subset specified: HCoV-OC43 spike overlapping peptide pool stimulation.

The CDR3 protein is CASSLRGANEQFF. CDR3 nucleotides: TGTGCCAGCAGTTTAAGGGGGGCCAATGAGCAGTTCTTC. The V gene is TRBV12-3 or TRBV12-4, the J gene TRBJ2-1; perhaps D is TRBD1 or TRBD2 (6 bases each). Trimming took off 2 bases at V and 6 bases at J, with 8 bases between the two ends. This CDR3 is 13 amino acids long.